The 20 T cell receptor beta chains below come from one sample, sequenced in a study of blood T cell repertoires in COVID-19. Sequencing was performed with immunoSEQ multiplex PCR; in TCRdb, only in-frame clones are kept and a portion is missing. The sample comprises more than 80,000 clones, roughly 86% of which are singletons, and roughly 8% rests with the top ten. The sequenced sample consisted of peripheral blood. These receptors all come from a man in his forties or fifties with active COVID-19.

This rearrangement joins TRBV28 to TRBJ2-7; 11 bases are a match to TRBD1. This CDR3 has 14 amino acids. J was trimmed by 5 bases and V by 4 bases; bases with no gene match: 4. The V gene's germline CDR1 is MDHEN and CDR2 SYDVKM. The CDR3 bases are TGTGCCAGCAGTTGGACAGGGGGCTTCAACGAGCAGTACTTC. Protein: CASSWTGGFNEQYF. The whole variable domain, remainder taken from reference TRBV28 and TRBJ2-7, is DVKVTQSSRYLVKRTGEKVFLECVQDMDHENMFWYRQDPGLGLRLIYFSYDVKMKEKGDIPEGYSVSREKKERFSLILESASTNQTSMYLCASSWTGGFNEQYFGPGTRLTVT.

The count of this clone is one. CDR3 sequence (DNA): TGTGCCAGCAGCGGGAGGAAACGCTACGAGCAGTACTTC. Translated: CASSGRKRYEQYF. The genes are TRBV21-1 and TRBJ2-7; no check of the table's D call, TRBD2, against the DNA was made. TRBV21-1 has pseudogene status. The length of the CDR3 is 13 residues.

The rearrangement links TRBV7-2 to TRBJ1-6; the D gene is possibly TRBD1 (6 bases). The germline V gene has CDR1 SGHTA and CDR2 FQGNSA. CDR3 length equals 13 residues. Trimming pared 2 bases from V and 13 bases from J, leaving 12 bases between. CDR3 amino acids: CASSLSQGSPLHF. CDR3 in DNA: TGTGCCAGCAGCTTAAGTCAGGGGAGTCCCCTCCACTTT.

The chain joins TRBV5-4 to TRBJ1-1; possibly TRBD1 for D (6 bases). Germline CDR1 and CDR2: SGHNT and YYREEE (reference sequence). The CDR3 spans 17 residues. V shed 4 bases and J shed 0 bases, with 19 bases lying between them. The CDR3 spells CASSPGGWGQLNTEAFF. The CDR3 DNA follows: TGTGCCAGCAGCCCGGGGGGCTGGGGGCAGTTGAACACTGAAGCTTTCTTT.

The V gene is TRBV5-6, the J gene TRBJ2-2; possible D gene TRBD1, 5 bases. This CDR3 contains 14 residues. Germline values: CDR1 SGHDT, CDR2 YYEEEE. V was clipped by 0 bases and J by 5 bases, with 8 bases between them. CDR3 region: CASSLGQGTGELFF. The CDR3 bases are TGTGCCAGCAGCTTGGGGCAGGGAACCGGGGAGCTGTTTTTT. Together with reference TRBV5-6 and TRBJ2-2, the CDR3 gives the full variable domain: DAGVTQSPTHLIKTRGQQVTLRCSPKSGHDTVSWYQQALGQGPQFIFQYYEEEERQRGNFPDRFSGHQFPNYSSELNVNALLLGDSALYLCASSLGQGTGELFFGEGSRLTVL.

The J gene is TRBJ1-1, the V gene TRBV6-6; D is unclear. Germline assignment: CDR1 MNHNY and CDR2 SVGAGI (reference sequence). This CDR3 contains 15 residues. Trimming pared 0 bases from V and 1 base from J, leaving 9 bases between. DNA of the CDR3: TGTGCCAGCAGTTACTCGGAGGGTTGGAACACTGAAGCTTTCTTT. It encodes CASSYSEGWNTEAFF.

This clone was recorded a few times. The gene calls are TRBV6-5 and TRBJ1-2, with TRBD1 matching 10 bases. Germline V lookup: CDR1 MNHEY, CDR2 SVGAGI. After removal of 7 bases from V and 6 bases from J, the junction contained 8 bases not matched to a gene. This CDR3 contains 14 residues. CDR3 nucleotide sequence: TGTGCCAGCAATCCCGGGACAGGGGATAATGGCTACACCTTC. Translated, it gives CASNPGTGDNGYTF.

The CDR3 spells CASSLPGQGYEQYF. In nucleotides, the CDR3 is TGTGCCAGCAGCCTTCCGGGACAGGGGTACGAGCAGTACTTC. This chain links TRBV7-9 with TRBJ2-7; the match to TRBD1 covers 10 bases. V shed 5 bases, J shed 4 bases, and the junction held 5 bases outside the gene matches. The length of the CDR3 is 14 residues. Germline V gene data show CDR1 as SEHNR and CDR2 as FQNEAQ (reference sequence).

This chain links TRBV27 with TRBJ2-5; tentative D call: TRBD2 (7 bases). Germline CDR1 MNHEY, CDR2 SMNVEV (reference sequence). Trimming removed 5 bases at V and 2 bases at J, with 15 bases between. The CDR3 runs 15 residues. The CDR3 spells CASSPREGGQETQYF. CDR3 coding DNA: TGTGCCAGCAGTCCAAGGGAGGGGGGACAAGAGACCCAGTACTTC.

The CDR3 region has the DNA TGTGCCAGCAGCTTATCTGGCAGGGGAATGGTTGGCACCGGGGAGCTGTTTTTT. It is translated as CASSLSGRGMVGTGELFF. V gene TRBV7-2 combines with J gene TRBJ2-2; D possibly corresponds to TRBD1 (6 bases). The CDR3 has 18 amino acids. Germline lookup yields CDR1 SGHTA and CDR2 FQGNSA. The V gene lost 2 bases and the J gene lost 4 bases, with 20 bases spanning the gap.

The chain is built from TRBV7-8 and TRBJ2-7, with no clear D. CDR1 and CDR2 (germline): SGHVS, FQNEAQ. V lost 6 bases to trimming and J lost 0 bases, with 12 bases between them. This CDR3 has 14 residues. For the CDR3, the DNA is TGTGCCAGCAGGTTAAATGAAGCCTCCTACGAGCAGTACTTC. Protein product: CASRLNEASYEQYF.

The chain employs TRBV7-2 and TRBJ1-6; D possibly corresponds to TRBD1 (6 bases). Per the germline V gene, CDR1 is SGHTA and CDR2 is FQGNSA. The CDR3 consists of 12 residues. Trimming removed 5 bases at V and 9 bases at J, with 8 bases between. The CDR3 DNA is TGTGCCAGCAGCGCACAGGGTTCACCCCTCCACTTT. Amino acid sequence: CASSAQGSPLHF.

The CDR3 protein is CASSQGANSPLHF. The CDR3 DNA sequence: TGTGCCAGCAGCCAGGGGGCAAATTCACCCCTCCACTTT. The chain employs TRBV3-1 (or the pseudogene TRBV3-2) and TRBJ1-6; D is perhaps TRBD1 (6 bases). The V end was cut by 3 bases, the J end by 7 bases, with 7 bases between. CDR3 length equals 13 residues. Germline V gene lookup returns CDR1 LGHDT and CDR2 YNNKEL (reference sequence).

This chain uses TRBV6-5 with TRBJ1-1, with a tentative D call TRBD1 (5 bases). V lost 0 bases and J 4 bases, leaving 12 bases between the germline ends. CDR1 is MNHEY and CDR2 is SVGAGI in the germline V gene. CDR3 length: 15 residues. CDR3 bases: TGTGCCAGCAGTTACTCGGCTGGGAGGGGCACTGAAGCTTTCTTT. Encoded protein: CASSYSAGRGTEAFF.

J is TRBJ2-2 and V is TRBV18; maybe TRBD2 (6 bases). Looked up from germline, CDR1 is KGHSH and CDR2 is LQKENI. The CDR3 loop spans 15 amino acids. V was trimmed by 8 bases and J by 3 bases, leaving 16 bases between them. CDR3 residues: CASPLYGGDTGELFF. Here the CDR3 DNA reads TGTGCCAGCCCCCTCTACGGGGGTGACACCGGGGAGCTGTTTTTT.

The chain is built from TRBV11-2 and TRBJ2-2, with 7 positions matching TRBD2. V shed 1 base, J shed 7 bases, and the junction held 12 bases outside the gene matches. Germline CDR1 and CDR2: SGHAT and FQNNGV. This CDR3 comprises 17 residues. The CDR3 DNA follows: TGTGCCAGCAGCTTAGTACGAGGCGGGGGAAAGGGCGGGGAGCTGTTTTTT. Its protein is CASSLVRGGGKGGELFF.

In nucleotides, the CDR3 is TGCAGCGTTGACGGGGGACCGAGCTATGGCTACACCTTC. As protein: CSVDGGPSYGYTF. The chain employs TRBV29-1 and TRBJ1-2, with a tentative D call TRBD1 (5 bases). Germline V gene lookup returns CDR1 SQVTM and CDR2 ANQGSEA. V was shortened by 3 bases and J by 4 bases, with 12 bases between the two germline ends. CDR3 length: 13 amino acids. Full variable domain (missing parts from reference TRBV29-1 and TRBJ1-2): SAVISQKPSRDICQRGTSLTIQCQVDSQVTMMFWYRQQPGQSLTLIATANQGSEATYESGFVIDKFPISRPNLTFSTLTVSNMSPEDSSIYLCSVDGGPSYGYTFGSGTRLTVV.

The rearrangement uses TRBV7-2 and TRBJ2-3; D is uncertain. The V gene's germline CDR1 is SGHTA and CDR2 FQGNSA. CDR3 length: 14 residues. V was trimmed by 5 bases and J by 5 bases, leaving 14 bases between them. CDR3 coding DNA: TGTGCCAGCAGCCTACAGATACACATAGATACGCAGTATTTT. The encoded protein is CASSLQIHIDTQYF. The full variable domain, with the rest looked up from reference TRBV7-2 and TRBJ2-3, is GAGVSQSPSNKVTEKGKDVELRCDPISGHTALYWYRQSLGQGLEFLIYFQGNSAPDKSGLPSDRFSAERTGGSVSTLTIQRTQQEDSAVYLCASSLQIHIDTQYFGPGTRLTVL.

A few counts support this clone. This rearrangement joins TRBV10-1 to TRBJ1-5, with D hard to call. Germline V CDR1 and CDR2: WNHNN, SYGVQD (reference sequence). The CDR3 is 14 amino acids. Trimming cost V 3 bases and J 1 base, with 7 bases left between them. CDR3: CASSERGSNQPQHF. The CDR3 DNA reads TGCGCCAGCAGTGAACGGGGAAGCAATCAGCCCCAGCATTTT.

The rearrangement uses TRBV6-6 and TRBJ1-5; 7 positions agree with TRBD1. CDR3 length: 16 residues. V shed 8 bases, J shed 0 bases, and the junction held 10 bases outside the gene matches. Per germline, CDR1 MNHNY and CDR2 SVGAGI (reference sequence). The CDR3 here is CASLDRAVNSNQPQHF. CDR3 sequence (DNA): TGTGCCAGCTTAGACAGGGCAGTGAATAGCAATCAGCCCCAGCATTTT.